A single sample gave rise to the 3 T cell receptor beta chains below, sequenced in a study of T-cell memory formation after mild COVID-19. TCRdb reanalysed the 5' RACE reads using MiXCR and keeps one entry per CDR3 protein. The repertoire holds under 200,000 distinct CDR3 sequences, with 30% to 35% as singletons. Sequences were obtained from PBMCs or a T cell subset sorted from them (not recorded which). The receptors here all came from an adult woman who had mild COVID-19 (a few samples of this study predate the infection). Cell type and time point are not known.

This clonotype has just a few counts. V and J are TRBV20-1 and TRBJ1-1; weak D call: TRBD1 (6 bases). Trimming stripped 3 bases from V and 5 bases from J, with 16 bases between. Germline assignment: CDR1 DFQATT and CDR2 SNEGSKA (reference sequence). This CDR3 spans 14 amino acids. In nucleotides, the CDR3 is TGCAGTGCTAGTCGAGGGGGGTCAGGGACTGAAGCTTTCTTT. It translates to CSASRGGSGTEAFF.

The V and J genes are TRBV29-1 and TRBJ1-1; no firm D call. The CDR3 consists of 13 residues. With 5 bases removed from V and 5 bases from J, the gap between germline ends came to 15 bases. Germline CDR1 SQVTM, CDR2 ANQGSEA. The CDR3, as DNA: TGCAGCGTTTTGAGAGGCTTTGGGACTGAAGCTTTCTTT. Residues: CSVLRGFGTEAFF.

The chain employs TRBV27 and TRBJ1-1; D is unclear. Trimming took off 0 bases at V and 4 bases at J, with 6 bases between the two ends. The CDR3 has 13 residues. The germline V gene encodes CDR1 MNHEY and CDR2 SMNVEV (reference sequence). This CDR3 reads CASSLSWGTEAFF. The CDR3 coding sequence is TGTGCCAGCAGTTTATCGTGGGGCACTGAAGCTTTCTTT.